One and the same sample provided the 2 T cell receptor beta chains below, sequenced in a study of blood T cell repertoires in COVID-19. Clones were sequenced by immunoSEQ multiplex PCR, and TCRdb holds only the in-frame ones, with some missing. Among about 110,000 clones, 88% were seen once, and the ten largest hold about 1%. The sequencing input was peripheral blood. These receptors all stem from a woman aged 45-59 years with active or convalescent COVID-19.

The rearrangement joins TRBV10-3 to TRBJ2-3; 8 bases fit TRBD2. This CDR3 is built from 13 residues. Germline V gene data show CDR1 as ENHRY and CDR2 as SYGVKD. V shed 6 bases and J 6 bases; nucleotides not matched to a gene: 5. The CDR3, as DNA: TGTGCCATCAGAGGACTAGCACCCGATACGCAGTATTTT. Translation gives CAIRGLAPDTQYF.

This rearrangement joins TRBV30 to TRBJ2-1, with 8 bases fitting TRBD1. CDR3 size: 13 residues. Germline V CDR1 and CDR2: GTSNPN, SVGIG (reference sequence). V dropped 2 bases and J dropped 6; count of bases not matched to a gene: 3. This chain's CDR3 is CAWSRTGSNEQFF. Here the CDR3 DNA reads TGTGCCTGGAGTAGGACAGGGTCCAATGAGCAGTTCTTC.